This TCR beta chain was retrieved from a study of molecular identifiers for immune sequencing clone quantification. Libraries for naive CD8 T cells, which were made from about 20,000 to 1,000,000 sorted cells, drew on 10%, 30% or 50% of the RNA. CD8+CD4-CCR7+CD45RA+ sorting gave the naive CD8 T cells. This clonotype was seen a handful of times. What it binds is unknown. As previously described, bulk TCR libraries were made using listed TCR primers. MiXCR was run by TCRdb on the PCR reads, yielding one entry per CDR3 protein. The sample has some 94,000 distinct CDR3 sequences; roughly 23% are singletons. Study results and limitations: Clonotypes topping 20 RNA copies carried over 98% of effector molecules but under 1% of naive ones.

The CDR3 spans 18 residues. Sequencing was performed on naive CD8+ T cells from blood, with Jurkat cell RNA spiked in. Subset indicated: FACS-sorted CD8+CD4-CCR7+CD45RA+ naive T cells. This sequence was found in a human donor in good health. Some libraries in this study had Jurkat cell RNA spiked in. The chain uses TRBV21-1 and TRBJ2-7; TRBD1 is the table's D call, not checked against the DNA. TRBV21-1 is marked as a pseudogene. The CDR3, as DNA: TGTGCCAGCAGCTTTTCCCTCTTAATACAGGGGCCTTACTACGAGCAGTACTTC. Protein: CASSFSLLIQGPYYEQYF.